This T cell receptor (beta chain) was recovered during a study of cytomegalovirus exposure and HLA in healthy donors. V was shortened by 0 bases and J by 3 bases, with 13 bases between the two germline ends. This CDR3 has 16 amino acids. Germline CDR1 SGDLS, CDR2 YYNGEE. It was with 60 Vbeta and 13 Jbeta primers that the PCR ran. Measured with immunoSEQ multiplex PCR; TCRdb has only the in-frame clones, and not every one. The sample consists of roughly 120,000 clones, about 80% of them appearing once. The chain combines TRBV9 with TRBJ1-3; D possibly corresponds to TRBD1 (5 bases). The sequenced sample consisted of PBMCs. This TCR was recovered from a man aged 30 to 45 in good health and CMV-seronegative. Here the CDR3 DNA reads TGTGCCAGCAGCGTAGCTACGCTAGGGGTTGGAAACACCATATATTTT. Translated: CASSVATLGVGNTIYF.